A single T cell receptor beta chain is shown here with its context. This sample is drawn from a study of blood T cell repertoires in COVID-19. This table comes from immunoSEQ multiplex PCR, and its TCRdb copy is limited to in-frame clones, with some not included. The data show hundreds of thousands of clones, around 81% seen once. The V and J ends lost 8 bases and 2 bases respectively, with 18 bases between them. CDR3 size: 15 residues. Looked up from germline, CDR1 is MDHEN and CDR2 is SYDVKM. This clonotype was obtained from a middle-aged woman with acute COVID-19. This chain connects TRBV28 to TRBJ1-1, with TRBD1 as a possible D gene (6 bases). Sequencing was performed on PBMCs or T cells enriched from blood (not recorded which). CDR3 amino acids: CASHGDTAYNTEAFF. CDR3 in DNA: TGTGCCAGCCATGGGGACACGGCTTATAACACTGAAGCTTTCTTT.